In this sample, the clone carrying this T cell receptor (beta chain) turned up a few times. Its antigen is unknown. This entry comes from a study of T cell responses to AZD1222 COVID-19 vaccine. Study observations and caveats: Clonal diversity was possibly underestimated, and white British individuals and females predominated among donors. Dominant at 160-218 and 743-854, vaccine-associated CD4 TCRs also spanned spike. Repertoire collection took place solely once the T cell response had peaked. Two AZD1222 doses significantly raised spike-specific TCR breadth and depth over controls.

Generated by immunoSEQ multiplex PCR, the TCRdb table keeps only in-frame clones and is missing some. The sample consists of some 170,000 clones, around 90% of them appearing once. V lost 4 bases and J lost 3, with 4 bases in between. This CDR3 region has 11 residues. CDR1 is SGHTA, CDR2 FQGNSA, per germline. The receptor was isolated from an adult who received the MenACWY meningococcal vaccine as a control. The chain uses TRBV7-2 and TRBJ2-7; D is unclear. Sequenced material: peripheral blood, taken 28 days after the second dose of the MenACWY control vaccine. DNA for the CDR3: TGTGCCAGCAGCTACCGCTACGAGCAGTACTTC. Protein product: CASSYRYEQYF.